This T cell receptor beta chain was observed in a study of T cells in Graves' hyperthyroidism and ophthalmopathy (dated by TCRdb to about 2019). Background on the whole study: Peripheral blood samples were taken at the time of initial diagnosis, prior to any treatment. The paper describes TCR Vbeta CDR3 sequencing of around 140 peripheral blood samples, made up of under 50 ophthalmopathy patients, 70 to 75 hyperthyroidism patients and about 17 progressor patients. The study also compared thyroid tissue and blood T-cell repertoires from several Graves' hyperthyroidism patients. To identify TCR V-J signatures that set the groups apart, the researchers used a discovery cohort of about a hundred patients, made up of about 44 with Graves' ophthalmopathy and about 55 with stable Graves' hyperthyroidism. Whether ophthalmopathy could be predicted prospectively was tested in an independent validation cohort made up of 18 to 20 hyperthyroidism patients plus 17 patients who later progressed to ophthalmopathy. Following sampling, methimazole starting at 30 mg daily was given to hyperthyroidism patients, and high-dose intravenous methylprednisolone was given to ophthalmopathy patients. The roughly 100 discovery patients were randomly divided into training and test sets at a 7:3 ratio.

Overall study results and their limits: In validation, the model predicted progression to ophthalmopathy with approximately 70% sensitivity and 72.22% specificity, a median of about 6.7 months before onset. No statistical method was used to set the sample size in advance, and investigators knew the group allocation. In cross-validation, a model built on a 13 V-J signature told ophthalmopathy apart from stable hyperthyroidism with under 90% sensitivity and roughly 81% specificity, and in testing the same model reached 80%/75%. Most expanded thyroid clonotypes (frequency above 0.001) were also detected in blood, a finding suggesting that blood repertoires may reflect thyroid immune responses.

CDR1 and CDR2 are read off the germline V gene (reference sequence) as LGHDT and YNNKEL. The CDR3 numbers 11 residues from cysteine through phenylalanine. The only DNA kept is the CDR3, 33 bases in frame from the first base. The germline ends are 1 base apart after V is trimmed by 3 bases and J by 2 bases. This clonotype was seen many times. It lacks a known antigen. No base-level quality is on record; no much larger clone is a single base apart. A patient counted as having stable Graves' hyperthyroidism if no progression to ophthalmopathy occurred over 18 months of follow-up. Hyperthyroidism patients were newly diagnosed, had a disease duration of under 2 months, and were aged 18 to 65 years. The study excluded patients with uncontrolled infections, other autoimmune diseases, pregnancy or lactation. Diagnoses relied on clinical symptoms, serum thyroxine and TRAb, thyroid ultrasound and orbital computed tomography. PBMCs were separated from 8 to 10 ml of fresh peripheral blood using Ficoll-Paque density gradient centrifugation. Trizol reagent was used to extract total RNA, and RNA quality was then checked on an Agilent 2100 Bioanalyzer.

The TCR beta CDR3 regions were amplified from the RNA transcripts. For the first round of RT-PCR on the TCR CDR3, the HTBI primer set was used together with the Qiagen OneStep RT-PCR kit. A second multiplex PCR round built the libraries, followed by size selection and purification. Paired-end sequencing of the libraries was performed with 100 bp reads on an Illumina HiSeq2000. From the authors' description of their analysis: Raw data were processed with SOAPnuke, discarding reads with adapters, uncalled bases, mean Phred below 15, or no exact constant-primer or identifier match. COPE v1.2.5 was used to merge the high-quality paired reads, and each unique nucleotide sequence was defined as a clonotype. MiTCR v1.1 was used to align clonotypes to the IMGT TRBV, TRBD and TRBJ reference segments. Analysis was restricted to V-J combinations with a frequency above 0.0001, which covered 99.2% of repertoires. A TCS score was defined as the ratio between F50 (clonal expansion) and ExV (chaos), using BLOSUM62-based TCRdist between CDR3 peptides within each V-J. Welch's t-statistics and random forest reduced around 510 V-J features to 10 to 15, which were used in a naive Bayes classifier (R e1071). TCRdb trimmed the raw reads at Q25, called clones with MiXCR and kept productive beta chains. A single entry per CDR3 protein holds the most common genes and DNA from its merged rows. TCRdb assigned the V and J calls; the authors' analysis was not used. The sample has under 350,000 distinct CDR3 sequences on record, roughly 20% of them singletons. Of the sample, approximately 54% is held by the ten largest clones.

Specimen: blood. The chain uses TRBV3-1 and TRBJ1-2; the D gene assignment is ambiguous. This clonotype was obtained from a woman aged 50 to 65 with Graves' hyperthyroidism. The bases read TGTGCCAGCAGCCAGAACTATGGCTACACCTTC. It is translated as CASSQNYGYTF.